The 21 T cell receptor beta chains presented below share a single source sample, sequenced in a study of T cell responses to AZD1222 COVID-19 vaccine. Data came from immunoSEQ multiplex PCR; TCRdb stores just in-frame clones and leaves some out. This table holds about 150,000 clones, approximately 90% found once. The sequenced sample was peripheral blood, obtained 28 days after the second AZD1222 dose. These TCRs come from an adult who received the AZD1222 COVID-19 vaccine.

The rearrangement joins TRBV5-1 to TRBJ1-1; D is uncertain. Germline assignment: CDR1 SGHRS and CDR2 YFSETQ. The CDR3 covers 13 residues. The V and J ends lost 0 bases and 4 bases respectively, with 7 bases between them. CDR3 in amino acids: CASSLVAGTEAFF. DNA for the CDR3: TGCGCCAGCAGCTTGGTGGCGGGCACTGAAGCTTTCTTT.

CDR3 coding DNA: TGTGCCAGCTCACCACTGATTGGAGGGGAGACCCAGTACTTC. Translated: CASSPLIGGETQYF. The V gene is TRBV18, the J gene TRBJ2-5; weak D call: TRBD2 (6 bases). The CDR3 sequence is 14 residues long. Between the trimmed V and J ends, which lost 1 base and 5 bases, there was a span of 11 bases. Germline CDR1 reads KGHSH; CDR2 reads LQKENI.

The CDR3 reads CASSLAVFGQAFVNYGYTF. As DNA, the CDR3 is TGTGCCAGCAGCTTAGCCGTGTTCGGACAGGCTTTTGTTAACTATGGCTACACCTTC. J is TRBJ1-2 and V is TRBV7-9, with 7 bases that match TRBD1. Losses at the gene ends were 0 bases for V and 1 base for J; bases not matched to a gene: 14. This CDR3 comprises 19 residues. CDR1 is SEHNR, CDR2 FQNEAQ, per germline (reference sequence).

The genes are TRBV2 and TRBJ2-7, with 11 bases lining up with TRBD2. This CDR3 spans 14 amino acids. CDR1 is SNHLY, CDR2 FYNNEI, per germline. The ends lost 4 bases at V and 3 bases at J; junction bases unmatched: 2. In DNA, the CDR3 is TGTGCCAGCAGTGTAGCGGGGGGGGTCTACGAGCAGTACTTC. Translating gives CASSVAGGVYEQYF.

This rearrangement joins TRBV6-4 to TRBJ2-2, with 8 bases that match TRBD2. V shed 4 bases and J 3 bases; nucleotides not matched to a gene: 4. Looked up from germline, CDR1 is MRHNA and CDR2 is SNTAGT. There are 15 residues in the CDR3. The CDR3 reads CASSVNSGDTGELFF. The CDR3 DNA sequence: TGTGCCAGCAGTGTTAATAGCGGGGACACCGGGGAGCTGTTTTTT.

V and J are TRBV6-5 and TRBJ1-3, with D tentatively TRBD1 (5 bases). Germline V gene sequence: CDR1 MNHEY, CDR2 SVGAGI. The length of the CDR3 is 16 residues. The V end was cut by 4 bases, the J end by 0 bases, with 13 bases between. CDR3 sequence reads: CASSSGTGDSGNTIYF. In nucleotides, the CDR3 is TGTGCCAGCAGTTCAGGGACGGGAGACTCTGGAAACACCATATATTTT.

The CDR3 here is CASSEAQGHQPQHF. DNA for the CDR3: TGTGCCAGCAGTGAGGCACAGGGCCATCAGCCCCAGCATTTT. V gene TRBV25-1 combines with J gene TRBJ1-5; D may be TRBD1 (6 bases). The germline V gene has CDR1 MGHDK and CDR2 SYGVNS. V gave up 3 bases and J gave up 5 bases, with 11 bases separating them. This CDR3 has 14 residues.

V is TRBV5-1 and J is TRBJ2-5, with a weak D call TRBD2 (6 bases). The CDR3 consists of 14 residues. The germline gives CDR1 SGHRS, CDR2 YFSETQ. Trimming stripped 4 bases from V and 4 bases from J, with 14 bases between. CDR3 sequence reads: CASSPGWRGETQYF. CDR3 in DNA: TGCGCCAGCAGCCCCGGATGGAGGGGAGAGACCCAGTACTTC.

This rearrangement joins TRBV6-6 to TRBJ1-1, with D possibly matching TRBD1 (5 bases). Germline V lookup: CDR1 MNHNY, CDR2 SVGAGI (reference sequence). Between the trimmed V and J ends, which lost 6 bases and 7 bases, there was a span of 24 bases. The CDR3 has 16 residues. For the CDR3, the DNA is TGTGCCAGCAGAACCACAGGCTCGGGGGGGTACGGTGAAGCTTTCTTT. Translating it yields CASRTTGSGGYGEAFF.

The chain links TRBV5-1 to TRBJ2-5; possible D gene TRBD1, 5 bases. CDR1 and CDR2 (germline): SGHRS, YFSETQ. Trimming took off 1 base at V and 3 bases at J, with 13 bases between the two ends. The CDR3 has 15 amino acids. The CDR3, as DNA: TGCGCCAGCAGCTTGAACAGGAGAAAAGAAGAGACCCAGTACTTC. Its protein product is CASSLNRRKEETQYF.

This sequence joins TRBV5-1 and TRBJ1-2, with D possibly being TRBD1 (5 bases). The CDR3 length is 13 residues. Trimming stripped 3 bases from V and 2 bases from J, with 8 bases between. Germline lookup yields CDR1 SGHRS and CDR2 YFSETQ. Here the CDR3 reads CASSSTVNYGYTF. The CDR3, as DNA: TGCGCCAGCAGCTCGACAGTAAACTATGGCTACACCTTC. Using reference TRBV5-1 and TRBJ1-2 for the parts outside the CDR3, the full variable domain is KAGVTQTPRYLIKTRGQQVTLSCSPISGHRSVSWYQQTPGQGLQFLFEYFSETQRNKGNFPGRFSGRQFSNSRSEMNVSTLELGDSALYLCASSSTVNYGYTFGSGTRLTVV.

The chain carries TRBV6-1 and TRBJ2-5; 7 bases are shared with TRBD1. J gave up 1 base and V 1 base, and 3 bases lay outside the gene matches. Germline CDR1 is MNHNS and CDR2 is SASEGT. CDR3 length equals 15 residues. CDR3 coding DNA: TGTGCCAGCAGTGAAGAGACAGGGACCCAAGAGACCCAGTACTTC. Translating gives CASSEETGTQETQYF.

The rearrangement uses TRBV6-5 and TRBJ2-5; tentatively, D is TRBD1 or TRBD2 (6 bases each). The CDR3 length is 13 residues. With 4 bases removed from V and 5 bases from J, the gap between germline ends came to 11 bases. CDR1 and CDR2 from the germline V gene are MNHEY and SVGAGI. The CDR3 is CASSFGGGETQYF. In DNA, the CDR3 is TGTGCCAGCAGTTTCGGGGGCGGGGAGACCCAGTACTTC.

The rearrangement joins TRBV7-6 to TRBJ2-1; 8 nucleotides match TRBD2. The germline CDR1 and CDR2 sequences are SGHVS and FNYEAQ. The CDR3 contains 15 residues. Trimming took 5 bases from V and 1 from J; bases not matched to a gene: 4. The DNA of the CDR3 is TGTGCCAGCAGCCCCGGGGGGGGTTCCTACAATGAGCAGTTCTTC. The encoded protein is CASSPGGGSYNEQFF.

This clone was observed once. CDR3 DNA: TGCGCCAGCAGCCATGGGGACAGTGGCGGGGAGACCCAGTACTTC. It encodes CASSHGDSGGETQYF. V gene TRBV5-1 combines with J gene TRBJ2-5; 7 nucleotides align to TRBD1. Trimming took 4 bases from V and 5 from J; bases not matched to a gene: 11. The CDR3 loop spans 15 amino acids. Germline-derived CDR1 and CDR2 are SGHRS and YFSETQ. Using reference TRBV5-1 and TRBJ2-5 for the parts outside the CDR3, the full variable domain is KAGVTQTPRYLIKTRGQQVTLSCSPISGHRSVSWYQQTPGQGLQFLFEYFSETQRNKGNFPGRFSGRQFSNSRSEMNVSTLELGDSALYLCASSHGDSGGETQYFGPGTRLLVL.

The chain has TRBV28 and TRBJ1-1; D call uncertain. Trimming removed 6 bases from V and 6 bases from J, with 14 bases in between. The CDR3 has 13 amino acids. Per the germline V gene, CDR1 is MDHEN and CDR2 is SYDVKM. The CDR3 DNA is TGTGCCAGCAGCCTCAGCAGTGGATCTGAAGCTTTCTTT. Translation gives CASSLSSGSEAFF.

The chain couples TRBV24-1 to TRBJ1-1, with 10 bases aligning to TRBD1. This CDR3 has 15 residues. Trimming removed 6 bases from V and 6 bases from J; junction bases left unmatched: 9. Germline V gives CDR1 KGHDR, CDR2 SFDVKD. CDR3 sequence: CATSRWRTGGAEAFF. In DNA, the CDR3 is TGTGCCACCAGTAGGTGGAGGACAGGGGGGGCTGAAGCTTTCTTT.

CDR3 in amino acids: CASSSRGGTNYGYTF. CDR3 nucleotides: TGTGCCAGCAGCTCGCGGGGAGGGACCAACTATGGCTACACCTTC. V and J are TRBV11-2 and TRBJ1-2; a possible D gene is TRBD1 (5 bases). The V end lost 4 bases, the J end lost 2 bases, and 14 bases lay between the germline ends. Germline CDR1 is SGHAT and CDR2 is FQNNGV. The CDR3 extends over 15 amino acids. The full variable domain, completed using reference TRBV11-2 and TRBJ1-2, is EAGVAQSPRYKIIEKRQSVAFWCNPISGHATLYWYQQILGQGPKLLIQFQNNGVVDDSQLPKDRFSAERLKGVDSTLKIQPAKLEDSAVYLCASSSRGGTNYGYTFGSGTRLTVV.

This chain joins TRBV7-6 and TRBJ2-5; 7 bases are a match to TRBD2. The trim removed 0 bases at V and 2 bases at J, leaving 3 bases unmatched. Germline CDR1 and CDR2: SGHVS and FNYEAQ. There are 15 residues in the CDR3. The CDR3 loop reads CASSLARGGQETQYF. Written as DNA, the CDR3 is TGTGCCAGCAGCTTAGCGCGCGGGGGACAAGAGACCCAGTACTTC.

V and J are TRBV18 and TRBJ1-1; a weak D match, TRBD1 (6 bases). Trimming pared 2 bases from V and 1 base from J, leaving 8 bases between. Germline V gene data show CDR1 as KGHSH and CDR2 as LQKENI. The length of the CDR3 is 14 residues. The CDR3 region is CASSPGTPNTEAFF. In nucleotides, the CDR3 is TGTGCCAGCTCACCAGGGACACCGAACACTGAAGCTTTCTTT.

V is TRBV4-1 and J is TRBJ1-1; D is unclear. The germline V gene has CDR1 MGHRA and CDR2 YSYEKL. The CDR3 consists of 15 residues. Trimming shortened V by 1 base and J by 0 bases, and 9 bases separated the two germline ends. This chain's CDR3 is CASSQGQLMNTEAFF. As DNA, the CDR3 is TGCGCCAGCAGCCAAGGGCAGCTAATGAACACTGAAGCTTTCTTT.